This T cell receptor beta chain appears in the sequencing data of a study of read filtering for tumor transcriptome and immune sequencing (dated by TCRdb to about 2020). The study in broad terms: The cohort consisted of approximately 16 male and 14 female patients, with a mean age of about 66 years and an age range of roughly 47 to 85. By revised international staging, 8 or 9 patients were R-ISS I, about 16 were R-ISS II and over five were R-ISS III. After DNase treatment, whole-transcriptome libraries were prepared using the TruSeq RNA Access Library Prep Kit. TCR-region mapped reads per sample ranged from about 3.5 to 11 million with IR-seq versus only about 75 to 1,400 with RNA-seq. Using the same bone marrow samples, the study ran both targeted immune repertoire sequencing and bulk whole-transcriptome sequencing and then compared the TCR repertoires from each method. As a main aim, a read-filtering strategy for immune repertoire data was addressed, with the specific question being whether clonotypes supported by a single read should be removed.

Many counts were recorded for this clonotype. What this receptor recognizes is not known. There are no base qualities to consult, and no much larger clone falls within one base. TCR libraries were built from approximately 0.4 ug RNA with the Immunoverse kit, using molecular barcoded adaptors covering alpha/delta and beta/gamma chains. TCR library preparation used the same RNA that was used for transcriptome sequencing. TCR libraries were sequenced on an Illumina HiSeq 4000 with 2 x 150 cycles. As for the authors' bioinformatics: Using MiXCR, which included quality filtering and error correction, TCR reads were aligned to human V, D, J and C references and then assembled into CDR3 clonotypes. Clonotype counts and gene usage diversity were analyzed with the tcR package in R. For inspection of raw mapping reads, RNA-seq reads were mapped by STAR aligner version 2.5.3a onto GRCh37 of the human genome. To test the effect of sequencing depth on detected clonotypes, IR-seq fastq files were randomly downsampled using Seqtk 1.3. Using fastp trimming at Q25 and MiXCR clonotype assembly, TCRdb reanalyzed the public sequencing data and kept in-frame beta chains. When rows share a CDR3 protein, they turn into one entry using the most common DNA and genes. TCRdb, not the authors, supplied the V and J calls. Here the sample has over 50,000 distinct CDR3 sequences; roughly 19% occur a single time. The ten largest clonotypes hold about 11% of the sample.

V lost 1 base and J lost 4 bases; the stretch between them is 19 bases long. The CDR3, cysteine through phenylalanine, is 18 amino acids long. Only the CDR3 DNA is retained, 54 bases long and in frame from the first base. CDR1 SGHTA and CDR2 FQGTGA are derived from the germline V gene. Every patient had bone marrow sampled at the time of active disease. Bone marrow mononuclear cells were isolated by Ficoll-Hypaque density gradient centrifugation. CD138-negative cells were obtained by negative selection after labeling with CD138 magnetic microbeads on a MACS separator, removing myeloma plasma cells. The purity of the isolated cells was checked by flow cytometry with CD138 antibodies on an Attune NxT. Total RNA was extracted with TRIzol reagent and quantified with a NanoDrop spectrophotometer. Paired RNA-seq and IR-seq were performed on each patient's CD138-negative bone marrow sample. Results and caveats for the whole study, not just this receptor: In IR-seq, single-read clonotypes were 80% to 90% of clonotypes but approximately 3.5% of total reads; in RNA-seq they were approximately 73% of clonotypes and roughly 45% of reads. The sorted CD138-negative fraction was composed of a mixed bone marrow immune population rather than of purified T cells. The correlation between IR-seq and RNA-seq shared clonotype proportions rose when single-read clonotypes were removed. IR-seq captured clonotypes at much higher depth and more reliably than RNA-seq, and smaller IR-seq throughput sufficed to identify most shared clonotypes.

This TCR came from a donor over 35 with multiple myeloma. Sequenced material: a population of CD138-negative cells sorted from bone marrow. The cell subset or site label for this specimen denotes: bone marrow mononuclear cells depleted of CD138+ plasma/myeloma cells by negative magnetic selection. Rearrangement joined TRBV7-3 to TRBJ2-2, and perhaps TRBD2 as D gene, on 5 matching bases. The CDR3 amino acid sequence is: CASSLNPVGTGSTGELFF. The DNA sequence is given as TGTGCCAGCAGCTTAAACCCCGTGGGCACGGGGTCCACCGGGGAGCTGTTTTTT.